Given below is one TCR beta chain in context. As yet, its antigen is unknown. The record originates from a study of beta chain features in type 1 diabetes. Study outcomes and limitations: Here, the possible influence of HLA type (on TCRB rearrangement) remained unresolved.

Looked up from germline, CDR1 is LNHDA and CDR2 is SQIVND (reference sequence). The CDR3 consists of 13 residues. The V end lost 3 bases, the J end lost 8 bases, and 13 bases lay between the germline ends. A CD45RO/CCR7/CD25/CD127/CD95/CD27 panel sorted naive, central memory, regulatory and stem cell-like memory CD4+ cells. Populations isolated by sorting all had purity greater than 95%. Since all of the isolated RNA was reverse transcribed, expressed TCRB transcripts were what got sequenced. Around 4 million reads per sample were averaged for naive, central memory and regulatory samples. Measured with immunoSEQ multiplex PCR; TCRdb has only the in-frame clones, and not every one. The sample has just under 150,000 clones; roughly 10% are singletons.

Sequencing was performed on naive CD4+ T cells from blood. This clonotype was sampled from a young man in good health. The V gene is TRBV19, the J gene TRBJ1-2; D might be TRBD1 (5 bases). As DNA, the CDR3 is TGTGCCAGTAGTATGGAGGGGCTAGGCGGCTACACCTTC. The encoded protein is CASSMEGLGGYTF.